The 19 T cell receptor beta chains listed next were all sequenced from one sample in a study of blood T cell repertoires in COVID-19. TCRdb's table, derived via immunoSEQ multiplex PCR, lists solely in-frame clones and lacks some. The sample lists about 140,000 clones, just under 85% occurring once. The sample taken for sequencing was PBMCs or T cells enriched from blood (not recorded which). These receptors originate from a woman aged 40 to 49 who had recovered from COVID-19.

The chain combines TRBV9 with TRBJ2-7; 9 positions agree with TRBD2. The CDR3 has 14 amino acids. CDR1 SGDLS and CDR2 YYNGEE come from the germline V gene. V was pared by 4 bases and J by 2 bases, with 4 bases of the junction left unmatched. CDR3 in amino acids: CASSTLAGTYEQYF. The CDR3 nucleotides read TGTGCCAGCAGCACCCTAGCGGGAACCTACGAGCAGTACTTC.

This clone was observed once. CDR3 loop: CARSLAGGQYNEQFF. The DNA of the CDR3 is TGTGCCAGAAGCTTGGCAGGGGGCCAATACAATGAGCAGTTCTTC. V is TRBV5-3 and J is TRBJ2-1, with 8 bases that match TRBD1. TRBV5-3 is given ORF status, its function remaining uncertain. This CDR3 has 15 amino acids. V lost 0 bases, J lost 4 bases, and 3 bases stayed unmatched.

The chain combines TRBV7-2 with TRBJ2-3; no definite D call. The CDR3 has 13 residues. Germline CDR1 is SGHTA and CDR2 is FQGNSA. The V and J ends lost 1 base and 3 bases respectively, with 5 bases between them. The CDR3 region is CASSLVGTDTQYF. The DNA of the CDR3 is TGTGCCAGCAGCTTAGTCGGTACAGATACGCAGTATTTT.

The J gene is TRBJ2-7, the V gene TRBV6-5, with 7 bases lining up with TRBD1. Germline-derived CDR1 and CDR2 are MNHEY and SVGAGI. This CDR3 comprises 14 residues. Germline trimming cut 4 bases from V and 1 base from J; bases unmatched to any gene: 4. CDR3 protein: CASSLQGWSYEQYF. The CDR3 DNA is TGTGCCAGCAGTTTACAGGGGTGGTCCTACGAGCAGTACTTC.

This clone occurred once. The V gene is TRBV5-1, the J gene TRBJ1-6; 10 positions agree with TRBD1. CDR3 size: 14 residues. The germline gives CDR1 SGHRS, CDR2 YFSETQ. V shed 3 bases and J 7 bases; nucleotides not matched to a gene: 1. CDR3 DNA: TGCGCCAGCAGCTCGACAGGGGGCAATTCACCCCTCCACTTT. It is translated as CASSSTGGNSPLHF.

This clone was observed a few times. The J gene is TRBJ1-3, the V gene TRBV5-1; D is undetermined. V was clipped by 0 bases and J by 0 bases, with 10 bases between them. The germline V gene encodes CDR1 SGHRS and CDR2 YFSETQ. The CDR3 spans 16 residues. As DNA, the CDR3 is TGCGCCAGCAGCTTGGCCTCGGCGGGCTCTGGAAACACCATATATTTT. Encoded protein: CASSLASAGSGNTIYF.

This chain joins TRBV27 and TRBJ1-3; D might be TRBD1 (5 bases). The CDR3 consists of 15 residues. Trimming took 6 bases from V and 0 from J, leaving 12 bases between them. CDR1 and CDR2 from the germline V gene are MNHEY and SMNVEV (reference sequence). Here the CDR3 DNA reads TGTGCCAGCAGCCTCGACAGAAACTCTGGAAACACCATATATTTT. Protein sequence: CASSLDRNSGNTIYF.

The genes are TRBV4-1 and TRBJ1-4; D gene ambiguous. CDR1 is MGHRA and CDR2 is YSYEKL in the germline V gene. The V gene lost 0 bases and the J gene lost 4 bases, with 15 bases spanning the gap. The CDR3 has 17 residues. The CDR3 DNA reads TGCGCCAGCAGCCAAGAAAGGCTCGCAGGCCTTAATGAAAAACTGTTTTTT. This gives the protein CASSQERLAGLNEKLFF.

V gene TRBV30 combines with J gene TRBJ2-2; 9 bases agree with TRBD1. Unmatched junction bases numbered 13, after V lost 7 bases and J lost 4 bases. The CDR3 has 16 residues. CDR1 and CDR2 (germline): GTSNPN, SVGIG (reference sequence). The CDR3 reads CAFQLPGQGLTGELFF. The CDR3, as DNA: TGTGCCTTTCAACTTCCGGGACAGGGTCTCACCGGGGAGCTGTTTTTT.

CDR3 sequence reads: CASSLLAEGADEKLFF. CDR3 in DNA: TGTGCCAGCAGTTTATTGGCGGAGGGGGCTGATGAAAAACTGTTTTTT. V is TRBV28 and J is TRBJ1-4; 7 positions agree with TRBD1. Trimming removed 1 base from V and 6 bases from J; junction bases left unmatched: 8. The CDR3 consists of 16 residues. Germline CDR1 reads MDHEN; CDR2 reads SYDVKM.

The chain carries TRBV2 and TRBJ1-1; TRBD1 agrees at 8 bases. Looked up from germline, CDR1 is SNHLY and CDR2 is FYNNEI. With V trimmed by 8 bases and J by 3 bases, 5 bases remained unmatched. CDR3 size: 13 residues. The chain's CDR3 is CASVKDRDTEAFF. The CDR3 region has the DNA TGTGCCAGCGTAAAGGACAGGGACACTGAAGCTTTCTTT. Full variable domain (missing parts from reference TRBV2 and TRBJ1-1): EPEVTQTPSHQVTQMGQEVILRCVPISNHLYFYWYRQILGQKVEFLVSFYNNEISEKSEIFDDQFSVERPDGSNFTLKIRSTKLEDSAMYFCASVKDRDTEAFFGQGTRLTVV.

The J gene is TRBJ2-7, the V gene TRBV7-3; D gene unclear. There are 14 residues in the CDR3. In germline, CDR1 is SGHTA, CDR2 FQGTGA. Trimming cost V 6 bases and J 6 bases, with 18 bases left between them. Written as DNA, the CDR3 is TGTGCCAGCAGTCTCGCCGGGTTCCAAGGCGAGCAGTACTTC. It specifies CASSLAGFQGEQYF.

This clone was found a few times. The chain is built from TRBV19 and TRBJ2-1; 10 positions match TRBD1. Trimming at V came to 3 bases and at J to 4 bases, leaving 9 bases not matched to a gene. Germline V CDR1 and CDR2: LNHDA, SQIVND (reference sequence). The CDR3 covers 17 residues. The CDR3 nucleotides are TGTGCCAGTAGTATGGCATGGACAGGGGGGTGGTACAATGAGCAGTTCTTC. This translates into CASSMAWTGGWYNEQFF.

The chain carries TRBV2 and TRBJ2-6; D is perhaps TRBD2 (5 bases). This CDR3 has 15 amino acids. V was trimmed by 4 bases and J by 4 bases, leaving 11 bases between them. Germline CDR1 reads SNHLY; CDR2 reads FYNNEI. The CDR3 here is CASSVLGSGANVLTF. CDR3 sequence (DNA): TGTGCCAGCAGTGTCCTAGGGAGCGGGGCCAACGTCCTGACTTTC.

The V and J genes are TRBV5-1 and TRBJ2-7; 13 nucleotides agree with TRBD2. Unmatched junction bases numbered 2, after V lost 1 base and J lost 7 bases. The CDR3 consists of 14 residues. Per the germline V gene, CDR1 is SGHRS and CDR2 is YFSETQ. The DNA for the CDR3 is TGCGCCAGCAGCTTGCGGGGACTAGCGGGGGAGCAGTACTTC. It is translated as CASSLRGLAGEQYF.

V and J are TRBV29-1 and TRBJ1-5; TRBD1 is a possible D gene (5 bases). V lost 3 bases to trimming and J lost 0 bases, with 6 bases between them. This CDR3 spans 13 amino acids. Germline V lookup: CDR1 SQVTM, CDR2 ANQGSEA. The CDR3, as DNA: TGCAGCGTTGAGGGGGGTAGCAATCAGCCCCAGCATTTT. Translation: CSVEGGSNQPQHF.

This clone was seen a single time. V and J are TRBV5-1 and TRBJ1-1, with 7 bases matching TRBD1. The CDR3 extends over 14 amino acids. The germline gives CDR1 SGHRS, CDR2 YFSETQ. The V and J ends lost 3 bases and 2 bases, in that order; junction bases with no gene match: 4. CDR3 in amino acids: CASSWGQSNTEAFF. The CDR3 DNA is TGCGCCAGCAGCTGGGGACAGAGCAACACTGAAGCTTTCTTT.

The CDR3 loop reads CASSFVNSQNSPLHF. The CDR3 region has the DNA TGTGCCAGCAGCTTTGTAAACAGTCAAAATTCACCCCTCCACTTT. V usage is TRBV13 and J usage is TRBJ1-6; D not resolved. Germline CDR1 PRHDT, CDR2 FYEKMQ (reference sequence). This CDR3 spans 15 amino acids. Trimming removed 3 bases at V and 7 bases at J, with 13 bases between.

Notes on this clone: A far larger clone is a single base away, which makes a read error likely. The rearrangement uses TRBV5-6 and TRBJ2-7; TRBD1 matches at 7 bases. The CDR3 is 12 residues long. The germline CDR1 and CDR2 sequences are SGHDT and YYEEEE. V shed 4 bases and J 2 bases; nucleotides not matched to a gene: 0. The DNA of the CDR3 is TGTGCCAGCAGCCAGGGGGCCTACGAGCAGTACTTC. This gives the protein CASSQGAYEQYF.